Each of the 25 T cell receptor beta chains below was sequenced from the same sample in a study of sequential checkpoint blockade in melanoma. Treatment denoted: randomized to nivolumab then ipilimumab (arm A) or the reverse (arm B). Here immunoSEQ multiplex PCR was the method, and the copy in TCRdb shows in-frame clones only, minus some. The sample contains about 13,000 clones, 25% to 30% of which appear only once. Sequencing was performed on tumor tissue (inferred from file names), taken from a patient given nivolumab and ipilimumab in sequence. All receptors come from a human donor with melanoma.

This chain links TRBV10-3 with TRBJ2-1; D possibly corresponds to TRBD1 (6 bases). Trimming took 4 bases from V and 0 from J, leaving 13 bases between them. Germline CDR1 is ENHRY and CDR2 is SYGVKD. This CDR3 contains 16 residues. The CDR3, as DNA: TGTGCCATCAGTGGGCGACAGGAGAGCTCCTACAATGAGCAGTTCTTC. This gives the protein CAISGRQESSYNEQFF.

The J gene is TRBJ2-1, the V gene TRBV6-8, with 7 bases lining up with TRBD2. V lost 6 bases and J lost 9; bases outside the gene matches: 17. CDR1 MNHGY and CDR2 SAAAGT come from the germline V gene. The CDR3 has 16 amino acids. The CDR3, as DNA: TGTGCCAGCAGCCTCCTCCTAAGCGGGGAGGGTGGTGAGCAGTTCTTC. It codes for CASSLLLSGEGGEQFF.

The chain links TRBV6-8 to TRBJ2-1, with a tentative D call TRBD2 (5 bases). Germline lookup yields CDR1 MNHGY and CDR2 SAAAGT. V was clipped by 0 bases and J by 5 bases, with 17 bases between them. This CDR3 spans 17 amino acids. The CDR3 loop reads CASSYSDLNTANNEQFF. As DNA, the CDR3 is TGTGCCAGCAGTTACTCGGACTTGAATACCGCCAACAATGAGCAGTTCTTC.

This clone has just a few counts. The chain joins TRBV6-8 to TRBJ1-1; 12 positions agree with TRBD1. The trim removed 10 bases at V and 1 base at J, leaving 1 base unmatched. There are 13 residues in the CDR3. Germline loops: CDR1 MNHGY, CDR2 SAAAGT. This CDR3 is CAMGQGANTEAFF. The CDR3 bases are TGTGCCATGGGACAGGGGGCGAACACTGAAGCTTTCTTT.

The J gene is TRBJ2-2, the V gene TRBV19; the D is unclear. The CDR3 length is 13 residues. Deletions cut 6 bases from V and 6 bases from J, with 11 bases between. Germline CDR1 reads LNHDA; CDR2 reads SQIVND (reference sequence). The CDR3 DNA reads TGTGCCAGTAGCGGTCAGGTAGCCGGGGAGCTGTTTTTT. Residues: CASSGQVAGELFF.

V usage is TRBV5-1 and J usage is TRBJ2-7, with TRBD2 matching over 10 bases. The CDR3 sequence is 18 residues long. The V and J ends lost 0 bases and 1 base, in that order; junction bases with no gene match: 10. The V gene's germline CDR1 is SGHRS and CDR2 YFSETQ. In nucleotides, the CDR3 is TGCGCCAGCAGCTTGGGACCGACTAGCGGGCTCCCTTCCTACGAGCAGTACTTC. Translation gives CASSLGPTSGLPSYEQYF.

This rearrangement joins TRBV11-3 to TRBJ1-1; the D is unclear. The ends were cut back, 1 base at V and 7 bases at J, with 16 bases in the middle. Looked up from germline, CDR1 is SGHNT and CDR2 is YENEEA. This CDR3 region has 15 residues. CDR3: CASSLGSVRGNEAFF. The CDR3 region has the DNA TGTGCCAGCAGCTTAGGAAGTGTCCGTGGCAATGAAGCTTTCTTT.

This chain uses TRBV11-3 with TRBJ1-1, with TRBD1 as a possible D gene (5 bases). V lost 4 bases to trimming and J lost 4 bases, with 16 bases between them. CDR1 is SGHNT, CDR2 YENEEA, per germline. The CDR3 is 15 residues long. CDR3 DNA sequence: TGTGCCAGCAGCTCTTACTTGGGGGTGAGCACTGAAGCTTTCTTT. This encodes CASSSYLGVSTEAFF.

In DNA, the CDR3 is TGTGCCATCAGTGGGGTACAGGGCGACCAAGAGACCCAGTACTTC. It specifies CAISGVQGDQETQYF. The chain joins TRBV10-3 to TRBJ2-5; D perhaps matches TRBD1 (6 bases). V dropped 4 bases and J dropped 0 bases, with 12 bases sitting between them. CDR3 length: 15 amino acids. Germline values: CDR1 ENHRY, CDR2 SYGVKD.

The CDR3 region is CASSPSGSTHEQYF. The CDR3, as DNA: TGTGCCAGCAGCCCTAGCGGGTCCACCCACGAGCAGTACTTC. The genes are TRBV11-3 and TRBJ2-7, with 8 bases fitting TRBD2. Germline V gene data show CDR1 as SGHNT and CDR2 as YENEEA. Trimming removed 5 bases from V and 5 bases from J; junction bases left unmatched: 8. CDR3 length: 14 residues.

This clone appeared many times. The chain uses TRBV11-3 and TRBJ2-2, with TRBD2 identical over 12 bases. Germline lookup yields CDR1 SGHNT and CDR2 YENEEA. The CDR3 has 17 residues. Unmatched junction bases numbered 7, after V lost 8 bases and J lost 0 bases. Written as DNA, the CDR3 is TGTGCCAGCGGTAGACTAGCGGGAGTTACGAACACCGGGGAGCTGTTTTTT. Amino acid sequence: CASGRLAGVTNTGELFF.

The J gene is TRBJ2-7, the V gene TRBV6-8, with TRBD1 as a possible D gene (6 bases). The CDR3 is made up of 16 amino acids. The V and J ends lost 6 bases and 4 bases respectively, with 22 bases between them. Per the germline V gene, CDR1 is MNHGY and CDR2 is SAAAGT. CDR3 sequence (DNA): TGTGCCAGCAGCCTGGACAGCCCCCTACGGGCTTACGAGCAGTACTTC. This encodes CASSLDSPLRAYEQYF.

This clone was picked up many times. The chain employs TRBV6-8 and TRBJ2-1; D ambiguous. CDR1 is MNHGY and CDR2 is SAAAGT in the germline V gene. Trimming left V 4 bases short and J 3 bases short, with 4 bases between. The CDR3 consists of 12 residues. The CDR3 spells CASSFDYNEQFF. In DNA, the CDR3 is TGTGCCAGCAGTTTCGACTACAATGAGCAGTTCTTC.

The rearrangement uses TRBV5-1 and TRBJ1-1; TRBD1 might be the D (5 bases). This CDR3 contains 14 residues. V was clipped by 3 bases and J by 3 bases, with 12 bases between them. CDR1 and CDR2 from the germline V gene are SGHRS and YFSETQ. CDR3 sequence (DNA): TGCGCCAGCAGCTCGCAGGGAGGGGACACTGAAGCTTTCTTT. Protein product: CASSSQGGDTEAFF.

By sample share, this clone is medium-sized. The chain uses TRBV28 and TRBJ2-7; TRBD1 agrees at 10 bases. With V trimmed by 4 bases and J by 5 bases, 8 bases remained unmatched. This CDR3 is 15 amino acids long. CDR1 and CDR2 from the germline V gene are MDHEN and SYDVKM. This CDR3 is CASSSTGGAPHEQYF. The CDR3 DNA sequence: TGTGCCAGCAGTTCGACAGGGGGCGCCCCCCACGAGCAGTACTTC.

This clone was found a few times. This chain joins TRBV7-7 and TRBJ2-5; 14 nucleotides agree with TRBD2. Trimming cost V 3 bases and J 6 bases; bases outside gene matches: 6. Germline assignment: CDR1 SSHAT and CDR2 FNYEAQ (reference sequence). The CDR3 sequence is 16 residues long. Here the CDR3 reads CASSLSGTSGSKTQYF. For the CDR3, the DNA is TGTGCCAGCAGCTTGTCGGGGACTAGCGGGAGTAAGACCCAGTACTTC.

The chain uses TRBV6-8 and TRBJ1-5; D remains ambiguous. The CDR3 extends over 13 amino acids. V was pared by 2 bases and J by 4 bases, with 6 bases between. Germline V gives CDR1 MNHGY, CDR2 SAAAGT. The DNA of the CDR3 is TGTGCCAGCAGTTACCAGACTAATCAGCCCCAGCATTTT. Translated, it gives CASSYQTNQPQHF.

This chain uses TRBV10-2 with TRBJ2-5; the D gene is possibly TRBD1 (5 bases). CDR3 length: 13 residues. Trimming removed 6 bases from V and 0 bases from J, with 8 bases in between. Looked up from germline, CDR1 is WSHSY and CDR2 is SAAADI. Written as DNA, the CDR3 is TGCGCCAGCAGGACAGTCGACCAAGAGACCCAGTACTTC. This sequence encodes CASRTVDQETQYF.

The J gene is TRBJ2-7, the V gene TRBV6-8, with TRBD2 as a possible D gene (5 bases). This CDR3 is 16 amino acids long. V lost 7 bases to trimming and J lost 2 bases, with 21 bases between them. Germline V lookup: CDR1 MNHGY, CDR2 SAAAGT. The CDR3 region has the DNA TGTGCCAGCACCCGCATCGGGGAGCGGTCCACCTACGAGCAGTACTTC. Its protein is CASTRIGERSTYEQYF.

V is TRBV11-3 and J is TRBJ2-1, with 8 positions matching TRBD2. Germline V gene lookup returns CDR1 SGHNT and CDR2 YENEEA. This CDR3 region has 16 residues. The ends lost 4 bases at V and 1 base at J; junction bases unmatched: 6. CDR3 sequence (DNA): TGTGCCAGCAGCTCCCGGAGCGGGAGTTCCTACAATGAGCAGTTCTTC. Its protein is CASSSRSGSSYNEQFF.

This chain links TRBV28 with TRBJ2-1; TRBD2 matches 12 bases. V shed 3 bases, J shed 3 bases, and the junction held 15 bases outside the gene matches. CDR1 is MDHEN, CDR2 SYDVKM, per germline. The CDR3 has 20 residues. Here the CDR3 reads CASSLPGTSGQGYFYNEQFF. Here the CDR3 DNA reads TGTGCCAGCAGTTTGCCCGGGACTAGCGGGCAGGGTTACTTCTACAATGAGCAGTTCTTC.

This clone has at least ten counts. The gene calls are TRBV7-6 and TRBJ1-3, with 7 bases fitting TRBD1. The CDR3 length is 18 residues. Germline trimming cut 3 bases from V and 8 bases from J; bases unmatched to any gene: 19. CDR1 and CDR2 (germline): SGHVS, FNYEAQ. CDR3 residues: CASSLRSGSQTGRHTIYF. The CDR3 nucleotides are TGTGCCAGCAGCTTGAGGTCCGGAAGCCAGACAGGGAGACACACCATATATTTT.

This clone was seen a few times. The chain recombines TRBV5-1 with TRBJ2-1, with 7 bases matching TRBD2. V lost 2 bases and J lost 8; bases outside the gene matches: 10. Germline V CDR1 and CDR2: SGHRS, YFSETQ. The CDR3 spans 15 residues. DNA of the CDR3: TGCGCCAGCAGCTTCTCCGGGACTAAAGGGGATGAGCAGTTCTTC. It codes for CASSFSGTKGDEQFF.

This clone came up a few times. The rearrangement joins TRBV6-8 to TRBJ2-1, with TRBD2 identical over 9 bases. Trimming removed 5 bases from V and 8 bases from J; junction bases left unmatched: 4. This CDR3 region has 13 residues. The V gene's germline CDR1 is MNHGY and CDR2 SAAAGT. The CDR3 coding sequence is TGTGCCAGCAGTGTGGCGGGAGGGGATGAGCAGTTCTTC. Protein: CASSVAGGDEQFF.

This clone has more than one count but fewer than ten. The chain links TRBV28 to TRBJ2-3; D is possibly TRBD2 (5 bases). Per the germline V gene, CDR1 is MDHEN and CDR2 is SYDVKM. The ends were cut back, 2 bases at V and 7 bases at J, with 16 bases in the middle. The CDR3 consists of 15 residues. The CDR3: CASSLNSRGSNTQYF. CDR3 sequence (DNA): TGTGCCAGCAGTTTAAACAGTCGAGGGAGCAATACGCAGTATTTT.